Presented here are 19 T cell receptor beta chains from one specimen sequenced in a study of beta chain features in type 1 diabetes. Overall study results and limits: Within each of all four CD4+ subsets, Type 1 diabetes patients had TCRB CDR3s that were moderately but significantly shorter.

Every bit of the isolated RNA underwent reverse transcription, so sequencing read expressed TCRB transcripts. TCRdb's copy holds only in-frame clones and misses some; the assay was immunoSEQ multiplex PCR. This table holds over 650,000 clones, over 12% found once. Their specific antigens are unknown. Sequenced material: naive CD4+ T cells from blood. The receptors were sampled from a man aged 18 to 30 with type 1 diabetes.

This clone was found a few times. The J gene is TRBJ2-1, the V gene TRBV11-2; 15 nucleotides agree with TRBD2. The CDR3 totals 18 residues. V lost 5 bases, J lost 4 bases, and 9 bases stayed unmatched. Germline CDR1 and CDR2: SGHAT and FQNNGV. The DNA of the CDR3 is TGTGCCAGCAGCCCCGCCGGGACTAGCGGGGGGAATTACAATGAGCAGTTCTTC. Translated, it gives CASSPAGTSGGNYNEQFF.

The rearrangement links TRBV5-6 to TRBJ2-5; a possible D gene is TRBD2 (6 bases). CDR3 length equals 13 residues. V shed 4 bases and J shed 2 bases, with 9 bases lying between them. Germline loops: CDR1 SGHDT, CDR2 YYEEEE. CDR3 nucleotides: TGTGCCAGCAGCGTGGGGGGACAAGAGACCCAGTACTTC. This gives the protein CASSVGGQETQYF.

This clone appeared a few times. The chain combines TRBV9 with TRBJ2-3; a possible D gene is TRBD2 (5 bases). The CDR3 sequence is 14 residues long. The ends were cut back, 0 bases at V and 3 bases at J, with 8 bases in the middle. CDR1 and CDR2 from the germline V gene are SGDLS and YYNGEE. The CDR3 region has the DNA TGTGCCAGCAGCGTAGACGGGGTTACAGATACGCAGTATTTT. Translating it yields CASSVDGVTDTQYF.

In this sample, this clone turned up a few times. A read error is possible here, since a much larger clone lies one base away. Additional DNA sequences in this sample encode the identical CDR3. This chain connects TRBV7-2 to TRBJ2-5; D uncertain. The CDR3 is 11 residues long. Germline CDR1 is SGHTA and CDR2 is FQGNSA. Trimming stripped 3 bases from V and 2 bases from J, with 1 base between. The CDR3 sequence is CASSFQETQYF. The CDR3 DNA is TGTGCCAGCAGCTTTCAAGAGACCCAGTACTTC.

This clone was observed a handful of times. DNA for the CDR3: TGTGCCAGCAGCTTACGGGACCTCCGACAGGGTTTGGGTCAGCCCCAGCATTTT. It specifies CASSLRDLRQGLGQPQHF. This sequence joins TRBV7-8 and TRBJ1-5; 7 bases fit TRBD1. The germline V gene encodes CDR1 SGHVS and CDR2 FQNEAQ. V gave up 2 bases and J gave up 6 bases; unmatched junction bases: 16. The CDR3 length is 18 residues.

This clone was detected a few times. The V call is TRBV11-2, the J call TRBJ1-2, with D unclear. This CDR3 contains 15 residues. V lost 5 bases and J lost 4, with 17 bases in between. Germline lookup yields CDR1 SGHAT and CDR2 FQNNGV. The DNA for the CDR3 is TGTGCCAGCAGCCCAGCGGTGGGCCAAATCTATGGCTACACCTTC. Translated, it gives CASSPAVGQIYGYTF.

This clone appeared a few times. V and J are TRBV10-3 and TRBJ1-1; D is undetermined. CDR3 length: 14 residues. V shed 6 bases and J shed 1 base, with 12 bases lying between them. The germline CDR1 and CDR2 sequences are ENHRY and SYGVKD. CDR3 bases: TGTGCCATCAGGGCCGGGCCTTCGAACACTGAAGCTTTCTTT. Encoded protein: CAIRAGPSNTEAFF.

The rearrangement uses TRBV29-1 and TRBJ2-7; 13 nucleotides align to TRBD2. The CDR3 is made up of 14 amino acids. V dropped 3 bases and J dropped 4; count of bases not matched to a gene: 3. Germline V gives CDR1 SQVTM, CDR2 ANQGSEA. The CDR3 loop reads CSVERLAGGYEQYF. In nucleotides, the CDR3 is TGCAGCGTTGAGAGACTAGCGGGAGGTTACGAGCAGTACTTC.

In DNA, the CDR3 is TGTGCCAGCACCCGAGAGGTAGATACGCAGTATTTT. This gives the protein CASTREVDTQYF. The chain combines TRBV5-5 with TRBJ2-3; no definite D call. Germline V gene data show CDR1 as SGHKS and CDR2 as YYEKEE (reference sequence). The CDR3 totals 12 residues. V dropped 6 bases and J dropped 5 bases, with 10 bases sitting between them.

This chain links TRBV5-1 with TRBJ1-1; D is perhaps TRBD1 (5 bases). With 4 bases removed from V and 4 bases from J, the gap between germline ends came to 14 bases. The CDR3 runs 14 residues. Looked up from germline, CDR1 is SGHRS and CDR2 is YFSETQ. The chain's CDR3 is CASSPYGGGTEAFF. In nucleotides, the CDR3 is TGCGCCAGCAGCCCCTATGGGGGGGGCACTGAAGCTTTCTTT.

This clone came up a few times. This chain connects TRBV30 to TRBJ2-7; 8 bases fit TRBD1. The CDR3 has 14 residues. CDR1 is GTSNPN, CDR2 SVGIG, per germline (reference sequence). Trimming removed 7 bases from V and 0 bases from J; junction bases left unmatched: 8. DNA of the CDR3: TGTGCCTCTAAACGGGACAGGAGCTCCTACGAGCAGTACTTC. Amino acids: CASKRDRSSYEQYF. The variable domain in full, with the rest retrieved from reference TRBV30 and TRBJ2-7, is SQTIHQWPATLVQPVGSPLSLECTVEGTSNPNLYWYRQAAGRGLQLLFYSVGIGQISSEVPQNLSASRPQDRQFILSSKKLLLSDSGFYLCASKRDRSSYEQYFGPGTRLTVT.

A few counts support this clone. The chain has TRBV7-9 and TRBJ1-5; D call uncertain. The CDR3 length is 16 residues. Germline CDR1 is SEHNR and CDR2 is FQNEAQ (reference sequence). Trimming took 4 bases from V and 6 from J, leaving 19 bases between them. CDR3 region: CASSSGGSGMGQPQHF. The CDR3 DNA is TGTGCCAGCAGCTCAGGAGGCTCAGGAATGGGTCAGCCCCAGCATTTT.

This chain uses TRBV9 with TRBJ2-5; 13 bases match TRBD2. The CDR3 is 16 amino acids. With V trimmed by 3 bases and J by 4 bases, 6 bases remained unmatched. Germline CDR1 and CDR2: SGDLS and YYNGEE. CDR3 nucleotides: TGTGCCAGCAGCGCTGGACTAGCGGGAGCTGGAGAGACCCAGTACTTC. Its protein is CASSAGLAGAGETQYF. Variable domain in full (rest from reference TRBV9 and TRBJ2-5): DSGVTQTPKHLITATGQRVTLRCSPRSGDLSVYWYQQSLDQGLQFLIQYYNGEERAKGNILERFSAQQFPDLHSELNLSSLELGDSALYFCASSAGLAGAGETQYFGPGTRLLVL.

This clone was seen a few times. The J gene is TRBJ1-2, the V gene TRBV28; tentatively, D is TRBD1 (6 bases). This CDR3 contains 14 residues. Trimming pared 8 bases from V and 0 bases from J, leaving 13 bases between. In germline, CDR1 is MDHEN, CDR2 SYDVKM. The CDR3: CASRPDSTNYGYTF. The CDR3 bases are TGTGCCAGCCGGCCGGACAGCACTAACTATGGCTACACCTTC.

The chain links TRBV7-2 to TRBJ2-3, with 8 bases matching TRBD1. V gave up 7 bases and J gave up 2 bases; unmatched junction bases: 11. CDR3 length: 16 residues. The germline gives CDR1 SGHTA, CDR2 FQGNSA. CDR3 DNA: TGTGCCAGCACCCCCCCCAGGACAGGGCCCACAGATACGCAGTATTTT. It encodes CASTPPRTGPTDTQYF.

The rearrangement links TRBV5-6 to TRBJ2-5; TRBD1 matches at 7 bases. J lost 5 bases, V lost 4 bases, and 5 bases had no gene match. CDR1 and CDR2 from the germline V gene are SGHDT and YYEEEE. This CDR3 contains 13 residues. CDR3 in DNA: TGTGCCAGCAGCCAGGGGACAGTGGAGACCCAGTACTTC. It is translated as CASSQGTVETQYF.

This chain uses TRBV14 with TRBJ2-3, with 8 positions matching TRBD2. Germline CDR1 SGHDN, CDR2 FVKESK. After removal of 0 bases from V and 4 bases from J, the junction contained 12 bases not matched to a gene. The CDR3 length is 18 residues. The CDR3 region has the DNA TGTGCCAGCAGCCAAGAATCGGCGACTAGCGCAGCTGCAGATACGCAGTATTTT. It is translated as CASSQESATSAAADTQYF.

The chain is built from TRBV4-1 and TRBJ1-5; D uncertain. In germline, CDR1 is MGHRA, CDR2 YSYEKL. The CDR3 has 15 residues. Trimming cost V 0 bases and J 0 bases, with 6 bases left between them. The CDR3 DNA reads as TGCGCCAGCAGCCAAGATAGTGATAGCAATCAGCCCCAGCATTTT. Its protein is CASSQDSDSNQPQHF.

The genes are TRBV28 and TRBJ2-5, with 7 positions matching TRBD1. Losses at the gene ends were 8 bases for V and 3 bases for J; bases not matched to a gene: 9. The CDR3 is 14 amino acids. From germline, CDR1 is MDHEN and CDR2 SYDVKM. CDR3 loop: CASCQGGSEETQYF. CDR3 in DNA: TGTGCCAGCTGCCAAGGGGGCAGTGAAGAGACCCAGTACTTC.